These 6 T cell receptor beta chains share one sample of origin, sequenced in a study of technical replicates of blood from four donors. Some clones are missing from TCRdb's copy, which holds only in-frame ones; the method was immunoSEQ multiplex PCR. Found here are around 60,000 clones, 85% to 95% of them singletons; the top ten hold 3.5% to 5.5%. Sequencing used PBMCs. The receptors were sampled from a human donor in good health. Some clones in this sample may be carry-over from other donors' samples.

The chain couples TRBV7-6 to TRBJ1-3, with D possibly being TRBD1 (5 bases). This CDR3 is 15 amino acids long. CDR1 is SGHVS, CDR2 FNYEAQ, per germline. Trimming took 6 bases from V and 0 from J, leaving 12 bases between them. CDR3 bases: TGTGCCAGCAGGGTACAGGCGAGCTCTGGAAACACCATATATTTT. Amino acid sequence: CASRVQASSGNTIYF.

V and J are TRBV14 and TRBJ2-3; 8 bases map to TRBD2. The J segment lost 5 bases and the V segment lost 5 bases, leaving 6 bases of the junction unmatched. Germline CDR1 SGHDN, CDR2 FVKESK. This CDR3 contains 14 residues. CDR3: CASSTRLAGDTQYF. CDR3 sequence (DNA): TGTGCCAGCAGCACCAGGCTAGCGGGAGATACGCAGTATTTT.

This clone was found once. The chain is built from TRBV7-8 and TRBJ2-7, with 12 positions matching TRBD1. With 3 bases clipped from V and 7 bases from J, the junction kept 4 bases outside the gene matches. Germline V CDR1 and CDR2: SGHVS, FQNEAQ. This CDR3 is 14 amino acids long. The CDR3 spells CASSFRDRGREQYF. CDR3 sequence (DNA): TGTGCCAGCAGCTTCAGGGACAGGGGGCGTGAGCAGTACTTC.

This clone came up once. V and J are TRBV6-1 and TRBJ1-1, with a tentative D call TRBD1 (6 bases). V was cut by 4 bases and J by 4 bases, with 16 bases left in between. CDR1 is MNHNS and CDR2 is SASEGT in the germline V gene. CDR3 length equals 15 residues. CDR3 DNA sequence: TGTGCCAGCAGTGTGGGGGGGCTAGGAAGCACTGAAGCTTTCTTT. This codes for CASSVGGLGSTEAFF.

The chain is built from TRBV9 and TRBJ2-2; 11 nucleotides align to TRBD2. The germline V gene encodes CDR1 SGDLS and CDR2 YYNGEE. J gave up 2 bases and V 6 bases, and 12 bases lay outside the gene matches. The CDR3 sequence is 18 residues long. The CDR3 DNA reads TGTGCCAGCAAGAGCCGCTCTAGCGGGGGGATTAACACCGGGGAGCTGTTTTTT. Amino acid sequence: CASKSRSSGGINTGELFF.

The chain carries TRBV7-2 and TRBJ2-7, with D perhaps matching TRBD2 (5 bases). Germline CDR1 is SGHTA and CDR2 is FQGNSA. The CDR3 totals 16 residues. V was clipped by 1 base and J by 2 bases, with 15 bases between them. Here the CDR3 DNA reads TGTGCCAGCAGCTTAGGATTCGGGAAGGGAGCCTACGAGCAGTACTTC. Amino acids: CASSLGFGKGAYEQYF.